The 25 T cell receptor beta chains given below trace back to one sample, sequenced in a study of OX40 agonist ivuxolimab in advanced cancers. Sequencing was performed with immunoSEQ multiplex PCR; in TCRdb, only in-frame clones are kept and a portion is missing. In the table there are tens of thousands of clones, approximately 91% of which are singletons. Sequencing used CD4+ or CD8+ T cells sorted from blood, obtained in a trial of the OX40 agonist ivuxolimab. All receptors come from an adult with an advanced solid tumor such as melanoma, head and neck, liver or kidney cancer.

The chain carries TRBV19 and TRBJ2-1, with 8 nucleotides matching TRBD2. The CDR3 runs 16 residues. Germline loops: CDR1 LNHDA, CDR2 SQIVND (reference sequence). After removal of 1 base from V and 0 bases from J, the junction contained 2 bases not matched to a gene. The CDR3 region is CASSIAGTSSYNEQFF. The CDR3 nucleotides read TGTGCCAGTAGTATAGCAGGGACTAGCTCCTACAATGAGCAGTTCTTC.

The rearrangement uses TRBV18 and TRBJ1-3; D not certain. V gave up 2 bases and J gave up 2 bases, with 7 bases separating them. CDR1 and CDR2 from the germline V gene are KGHSH and LQKENI. The CDR3 runs to 14 residues. For the CDR3, the DNA is TGTGCCAGCTCACCAAAGACAACTGGAAACACCATATATTTT. Its translation: CASSPKTTGNTIYF.

The chain has TRBV30 and TRBJ1-3; no clear D gene. The germline V gene encodes CDR1 GTSNPN and CDR2 SVGIG (reference sequence). The V end lost 0 bases, the J end lost 2 bases, and 8 bases lay between the germline ends. The CDR3 totals 14 residues. The CDR3 sequence: CAWSVGRAGNTIYF. The CDR3 coding sequence is TGTGCCTGGAGTGTAGGGCGAGCTGGAAACACCATATATTTT.

The CDR3 bases are TGCGCCAGCAGCTTGGTCGGCGGGAGTAAGTACGAGCAGTACTTC. Residues: CASSLVGGSKYEQYF. V is TRBV5-1 and J is TRBJ2-7; 7 bases match TRBD2. After removal of 0 bases from V and 4 bases from J, the junction contained 7 bases not matched to a gene. The CDR3 covers 15 residues. Germline lookup yields CDR1 SGHRS and CDR2 YFSETQ.

The V gene is TRBV15, the J gene TRBJ2-1; 8 bases fit TRBD1. The CDR3 runs 16 residues. CDR1 and CDR2 from the germline V gene are LNHNV and YYDKDF (reference sequence). V lost 4 bases and J lost 2; bases outside the gene matches: 7. CDR3 DNA sequence: TGTGCCACCAGCACACGACAGGGGAGTACCTACAATGAGCAGTTCTTC. It yields the protein CATSTRQGSTYNEQFF.

This clone appeared once. The chain recombines TRBV5-4 with TRBJ1-2, with 7 bases fitting TRBD1. Germline V CDR1 and CDR2: SGHNT, YYREEE (reference sequence). The junction had 5 bases not matched to a gene; V was cut back by 0 bases and J by 3 bases. The CDR3 loop spans 15 amino acids. CDR3 coding DNA: TGTGCCAGCAGCTTGGTTCGGGACAGATACTATGGCTACACCTTC. Protein product: CASSLVRDRYYGYTF.

This clone was seen just once. The chain links TRBV7-6 to TRBJ1-5, with a weak D call TRBD1 (5 bases). V was clipped by 0 bases and J by 6 bases, with 15 bases between them. Germline-derived CDR1 and CDR2 are SGHVS and FNYEAQ. The CDR3 is made up of 16 amino acids. The CDR3 DNA is TGTGCCAGCAGCTTAGCGCCGGGGGGGACGGTTCAGCCCCAGCATTTT. It specifies CASSLAPGGTVQPQHF.

The gene calls are TRBV27 and TRBJ1-1; TRBD1 agrees at 7 bases. Germline V gene data show CDR1 as MNHEY and CDR2 as SMNVEV (reference sequence). The CDR3 sequence is 12 residues long. V shed 11 bases, J shed 5 bases, and the junction held 8 bases outside the gene matches. Here the CDR3 reads CAAGRGGTEAFF. In DNA, the CDR3 is TGTGCCGCAGGCAGGGGGGGTACTGAAGCTTTCTTT.

The chain recombines TRBV30 with TRBJ2-1; possibly TRBD1 for D (6 bases). From germline, CDR1 is GTSNPN and CDR2 SVGIG (reference sequence). Trimming removed 2 bases from V and 3 bases from J, with 8 bases in between. The length of the CDR3 is 13 residues. CDR3 loop: CAWSRDNYNEQFF. The CDR3 coding sequence is TGTGCCTGGAGTCGGGACAACTACAATGAGCAGTTCTTC.

The chain joins TRBV19 to TRBJ2-1, with 11 positions matching TRBD2. V shed 6 bases and J 3 bases; nucleotides not matched to a gene: 7. Germline V gene data show CDR1 as LNHDA and CDR2 as SQIVND (reference sequence). The CDR3 is 16 residues long. CDR3 region: CASRPALAGGYNEQFF. CDR3 bases: TGTGCCAGTAGACCCGCTCTAGCGGGAGGCTACAATGAGCAGTTCTTC.

With respect to this clone: One end of the junction varies from germline; a read error may be responsible. This chain connects TRBV20-1 to TRBJ2-7, with unresolved D. In germline, CDR1 is DFQATT, CDR2 SNEGSKA (reference sequence). The CDR3 totals 10 residues. The DNA of the CDR3 is TGCAGTGCTAGGAAGCCTCCCCACCTTTTC. It encodes CSARKPPHLF.

This sequence joins TRBV11-2 and TRBJ2-7; the match to TRBD2 covers 14 bases. Trimming removed 3 bases from V and 11 bases from J; junction bases left unmatched: 9. From germline, CDR1 is SGHAT and CDR2 FQNNGV. The CDR3 is 15 amino acids. The CDR3 here is CASSLLGTSGRVEYF. The CDR3 DNA reads TGTGCCAGCAGCTTGCTGGGGACTAGCGGGAGAGTTGAGTACTTC.

This chain joins TRBV7-3 and TRBJ2-1; perhaps TRBD2 as D (5 bases). V was shortened by 2 bases and J by 2 bases, with 10 bases between the two germline ends. The CDR3 covers 15 residues. The V gene's germline CDR1 is SGHTA and CDR2 FQGTGA. The CDR3 DNA reads as TGTGCCAGCAGCTTAGAGGGATACCCCTACAATGAGCAGTTCTTC. Translated: CASSLEGYPYNEQFF.

The chain carries TRBV2 and TRBJ2-1; D gene ambiguous. The germline V gene encodes CDR1 SNHLY and CDR2 FYNNEI. This CDR3 has 13 residues. V shed 8 bases and J shed 4 bases, with 12 bases lying between them. The CDR3 DNA reads as TGTGCCAGCGATAGTAAGGTGTACAATGAGCAGTTCTTC. Translation gives CASDSKVYNEQFF.

J is TRBJ2-7 and V is TRBV5-5; TRBD1 is a possible D gene (6 bases). V was pared by 0 bases and J by 2 bases, with 18 bases between. The length of the CDR3 is 17 residues. The germline CDR1 and CDR2 sequences are SGHKS and YYEKEE (reference sequence). This CDR3 reads CASSLASPPGAAYEQYF. CDR3 coding DNA: TGTGCCAGCAGCTTGGCCTCCCCTCCAGGGGCGGCCTACGAGCAGTACTTC.

This chain connects TRBV27 to TRBJ1-5, with unresolved D. Germline CDR1 MNHEY, CDR2 SMNVEV (reference sequence). Deletions cut 3 bases from V and 9 bases from J, with 12 bases between. This CDR3 comprises 13 residues. The CDR3 region is CASSFGSTRPQHF. CDR3 sequence (DNA): TGTGCCAGCAGTTTCGGGAGCACTCGGCCCCAGCATTTT.

A single count supports this clone. CDR3 sequence: CASNLAGGPPLEQFF. The CDR3, as DNA: TGCGCCAGCAATCTAGCGGGAGGGCCTCCTCTCGAGCAGTTCTTC. The V gene is TRBV10-2, the J gene TRBJ2-1; 12 bases are a match to TRBD2. Germline lookup yields CDR1 WSHSY and CDR2 SAAADI. The J segment lost 10 bases and the V segment lost 7 bases, leaving 11 bases of the junction unmatched. This CDR3 is built from 15 residues.

The V gene is TRBV5-1, the J gene TRBJ2-2, with 8 bases aligning to TRBD1. V shed 3 bases, J shed 1 base, and the junction held 2 bases outside the gene matches. CDR1 is SGHRS, CDR2 YFSETQ, per germline. This CDR3 is built from 15 residues. The CDR3 loop reads CASSYGTGNTGELFF. The CDR3 nucleotides are TGCGCCAGCAGCTATGGGACAGGGAACACCGGGGAGCTGTTTTTT.

This chain uses TRBV2 with TRBJ2-1; the D call may be TRBD1 or TRBD2 (5 bases each). This CDR3 is built from 16 residues. The ends were cut back, 6 bases at V and 0 bases at J, with 15 bases in the middle. Germline V CDR1 and CDR2: SNHLY, FYNNEI. CDR3 in DNA: TGTGCCAGCAGGGGATACAGGACTGGCTCCTACAATGAGCAGTTCTTC. Translation: CASRGYRTGSYNEQFF.

The genes are TRBV29-1 and TRBJ2-7, with TRBD2 identical over 15 bases. This CDR3 has 16 residues. Germline V gene lookup returns CDR1 SQVTM and CDR2 ANQGSEA. The V and J ends lost 3 bases and 3 bases, in that order; junction bases with no gene match: 6. In DNA form, the CDR3 reads TGCAGCGTTGACGGGGGACTAGCGGGAGGAAACTACGAGCAGTACTTC. This codes for CSVDGGLAGGNYEQYF.

This chain joins TRBV7-2 and TRBJ2-7; 7 nucleotides match TRBD2. Germline V gene sequence: CDR1 SGHTA, CDR2 FQGNSA. The junction had 5 bases not matched to a gene; V was cut back by 1 base and J by 5 bases. The CDR3 consists of 14 residues. CDR3 nucleotides: TGTGCCAGCAGCTTAGGCGGGAGTATAAACGAGCAGTACTTC. This codes for CASSLGGSINEQYF. Variable domain in full (rest from reference TRBV7-2 and TRBJ2-7): GAGVSQSPSNKVTEKGKDVELRCDPISGHTALYWYRQSLGQGLEFLIYFQGNSAPDKSGLPSDRFSAERTGGSVSTLTIQRTQQEDSAVYLCASSLGGSINEQYFGPGTRLTVT.

The DNA for the CDR3 is TGTGCCAGCAGTGAAGGTCGACGGCCGGGGAACACCATATATTTT. Its protein product is CASSEGRRPGNTIYF. The chain employs TRBV2 and TRBJ1-3; no definite D call. The germline V gene encodes CDR1 SNHLY and CDR2 FYNNEI. The CDR3 runs 15 residues. With 1 base removed from V and 7 bases from J, the gap between germline ends came to 14 bases.

The chain recombines TRBV28 with TRBJ2-7, with a weak D call TRBD2 (5 bases). V lost 5 bases, J lost 0 bases, and 14 bases lay in between. The germline gives CDR1 MDHEN, CDR2 SYDVKM. The CDR3 is 15 residues long. The CDR3 loop reads CASSPWTSSSYEQYF. The CDR3 DNA sequence: TGTGCCAGCAGTCCTTGGACTTCCAGCTCCTACGAGCAGTACTTC. The variable domain in full, completed from reference TRBV28 and TRBJ2-7, reads DVKVTQSSRYLVKRTGEKVFLECVQDMDHENMFWYRQDPGLGLRLIYFSYDVKMKEKGDIPEGYSVSREKKERFSLILESASTNQTSMYLCASSPWTSSSYEQYFGPGTRLTVT.

This clone was counted once. The chain combines TRBV18 with TRBJ1-5; D perhaps matches TRBD1 (5 bases). The germline V and J ends were trimmed by 4 bases and 3 bases, with 7 bases remaining between them. The germline gives CDR1 KGHSH, CDR2 LQKENI. The CDR3 loop spans 13 amino acids. The chain's CDR3 is CASSQGINQPQHF. For the CDR3, the DNA is TGTGCCAGCTCACAGGGGATCAATCAGCCCCAGCATTTT.

This sequence joins TRBV10-3 and TRBJ2-3; maybe TRBD2 (5 bases). The CDR3 covers 13 residues. The V gene's germline CDR1 is ENHRY and CDR2 SYGVKD. Deletions cut 4 bases from V and 2 bases from J, with 7 bases between. CDR3 nucleotides: TGTGCCATCAGTGGGACTCACACAGATACGCAGTATTTT. Protein sequence: CAISGTHTDTQYF.